A single TCR beta chain is shown here with its context. This record comes from a study of blood T cell repertoires in COVID-19. About the research overall: Collection of acute and convalescent COVID-19 samples took place in the United States, Italy and Spain. T cells, B-cell-depleted T cells, or PBMCs provided the cDNA or gDNA that served as material.

The CDR3 runs to 16 residues. Trimming removed 2 bases from V and 1 base from J; junction bases left unmatched: 3. Germline CDR1 is MNHNY and CDR2 is SVGAGI (reference sequence). Authors' processing steps: Reference gene primers were amplified, and this amplification served to estimate nucleated cell counts. Assay used: immunoSEQ multiplex PCR; TCRdb lists only in-frame clones, some missing. V and J calls and clone size are those listed in that table; D and trimming were worked out from the DNA. The sample includes roughly 120,000 clones, about 90% of them seen just once. Specimen: peripheral blood. This clonotype originated in a woman aged 70-85 years with acute or convalescent COVID-19. V and J are TRBV6-6 and TRBJ2-5; 11 bases agree with TRBD2. CDR3 sequence: CASSYPSGGLQETQYF. For the CDR3, the DNA is TGTGCCAGCAGTTACCCTAGCGGGGGGCTCCAAGAGACCCAGTACTTC.